These 21 T cell receptor beta chains were all obtained from the same sample, sequenced in a study of T cell responses to AZD1222 COVID-19 vaccine. Repertoires were generated with immunoSEQ multiplex PCR, while TCRdb's copy carries only in-frame clones and drops some. In the table there are more than 150,000 clones, 88% of which are singletons. Sequencing was performed on peripheral blood, taken on day 0 of AZD1222 vaccination. All receptors come from an adult in good health.

The rearrangement joins TRBV7-9 to TRBJ1-3; no firm D call. Trimming removed 2 bases from V and 4 bases from J, with 12 bases in between. Germline V lookup: CDR1 SEHNR, CDR2 FQNEAQ (reference sequence). CDR3 size: 15 residues. CDR3 amino acids: CASSLSLQWGNTIYF. DNA of the CDR3: TGTGCCAGCAGCTTAAGCTTGCAGTGGGGAAACACCATATATTTT.

This sequence joins TRBV7-9 and TRBJ2-1; TRBD2 matches 10 bases. The junction had 8 bases not matched to a gene; V was cut back by 6 bases and J by 6 bases. Germline CDR1 is SEHNR and CDR2 is FQNEAQ (reference sequence). This CDR3 comprises 15 residues. The CDR3 reads CASSPTSGVRNEQFF. CDR3 in DNA: TGTGCCAGCAGTCCTACTAGCGGGGTGCGCAATGAGCAGTTCTTC.

V gene TRBV5-6 combines with J gene TRBJ1-1; D gene unclear. Germline V gene lookup returns CDR1 SGHDT and CDR2 YYEEEE. The CDR3 totals 14 residues. The V gene lost 0 bases and the J gene lost 3 bases, with 9 bases spanning the gap. CDR3 sequence reads: CASSLGITDTEAFF. CDR3 in DNA: TGTGCCAGCAGCTTGGGGATTACGGACACTGAAGCTTTCTTT.

The DNA of the CDR3 is TGTGCCAGCAGCCCGAGAAACCCGGGCATACGCACTGAAGCTTTCTTT. This sequence encodes CASSPRNPGIRTEAFF. V usage is TRBV9 and J usage is TRBJ1-1, with unresolved D. This CDR3 is 16 amino acids long. The germline V gene encodes CDR1 SGDLS and CDR2 YYNGEE. Trimming cost V 4 bases and J 4 bases, with 20 bases left between them.

This chain uses TRBV4-3 with TRBJ2-7, with D possibly called TRBD1 or TRBD2 (5 bases each). CDR3 length equals 14 residues. V lost 4 bases and J 3 bases, leaving 13 bases between the germline ends. Germline V lookup: CDR1 LGHNA, CDR2 YSLEER. The CDR3 is CASSPGQGGYEQYF. Written as DNA, the CDR3 is TGCGCCAGCAGCCCGGGGCAGGGCGGCTACGAGCAGTACTTC.

V and J are TRBV12-5 and TRBJ2-5; TRBD2 might be the D (6 bases). Trimming pared 1 base from V and 4 bases from J, leaving 13 bases between. CDR3 size: 15 residues. CDR1 is LGHNT and CDR2 is FRNRAP in the germline V gene. The CDR3 DNA is TGTGCTAGTGGTTTGGGGGGGAGGCGGGGAGAGACCCAGTACTTC. Translation: CASGLGGRRGETQYF.

The rearrangement uses TRBV5-1 and TRBJ1-5; TRBD1 might be the D (5 bases). Looked up from germline, CDR1 is SGHRS and CDR2 is YFSETQ. The CDR3 is made up of 14 amino acids. Trimming removed 0 bases at V and 5 bases at J, with 9 bases between. The CDR3 here is CASSLGRADQPQHF. The CDR3 region has the DNA TGCGCCAGCAGCTTGGGCAGGGCCGATCAGCCCCAGCATTTT.

V usage is TRBV2 and J usage is TRBJ2-3; D is possibly TRBD1 (6 bases). V lost 8 bases, J lost 0 bases, and 12 bases lay in between. The CDR3 length is 14 residues. Germline CDR1 and CDR2: SNHLY and FYNNEI. CDR3 amino acids: CASSGQISTDTQYF. DNA for the CDR3: TGTGCCAGCTCCGGACAGATTAGCACAGATACGCAGTATTTT.

This clone has more than one count but fewer than ten. The chain links TRBV7-2 to TRBJ2-7; no clear D gene. V lost 3 bases and J lost 3, with 9 bases in between. This CDR3 is built from 13 residues. The germline V gene encodes CDR1 SGHTA and CDR2 FQGNSA. CDR3 coding DNA: TGTGCCAGCAGCTTTACCGGGCTCTACGAGCAGTACTTC. Its protein product is CASSFTGLYEQYF.

The rearrangement links TRBV9 to TRBJ1-2, with D possibly matching TRBD1 (5 bases). The CDR3 runs to 15 residues. CDR1 and CDR2 (germline): SGDLS, YYNGEE. Trimming left V 0 bases short and J 5 bases short, with 14 bases between. CDR3 region: CASSVVSTGEYGYTF. CDR3 in DNA: TGTGCCAGCAGCGTAGTTAGTACAGGAGAGTATGGCTACACCTTC. The variable domain in full, completed from reference TRBV9 and TRBJ1-2, reads DSGVTQTPKHLITATGQRVTLRCSPRSGDLSVYWYQQSLDQGLQFLIQYYNGEERAKGNILERFSAQQFPDLHSELNLSSLELGDSALYFCASSVVSTGEYGYTFGSGTRLTVV.

This clone came up a few times. V and J are TRBV7-9 and TRBJ1-3; D remains unclear. The CDR3 length is 12 residues. CDR1 and CDR2 from the germline V gene are SEHNR and FQNEAQ (reference sequence). The V and J ends lost 0 bases and 3 bases respectively, with 0 bases between them. CDR3 region: CASSLAGNTIYF. Written as DNA, the CDR3 is TGTGCCAGCAGCTTAGCTGGAAACACCATATATTTT.

The chain couples TRBV7-8 to TRBJ1-2; tentative D call: TRBD1 (5 bases). CDR1 SGHVS and CDR2 FQNEAQ come from the germline V gene. V was shortened by 0 bases and J by 11 bases, with 10 bases between the two germline ends. The CDR3 loop spans 12 amino acids. The CDR3 is CASSLAQERYTF. The CDR3 region has the DNA TGTGCCAGCAGCTTAGCACAGGAGCGGTACACCTTC.

V and J are TRBV19 and TRBJ2-3, with TRBD2 identical over 9 bases. CDR3 length: 16 amino acids. With 5 bases clipped from V and 0 bases from J, the junction kept 6 bases outside the gene matches. Germline CDR1 LNHDA, CDR2 SQIVND (reference sequence). The DNA of the CDR3 is TGTGCCAGTAGTGTACGACTAGCGGTGAGCACAGATACGCAGTATTTT. This encodes CASSVRLAVSTDTQYF.

In nucleotides, the CDR3 is TGTGCCAGCGTGGCCCAGGGGGCTTTGGAGACCCAGTACTTC. Its protein product is CASVAQGALETQYF. The rearrangement links TRBV6-5 to TRBJ2-5, with 8 bases aligning to TRBD1. The V gene end was trimmed by 8 bases and the J gene end by 5 bases; junction bases not matched to a gene: 10. Germline V CDR1 and CDR2: MNHEY, SVGAGI. This CDR3 has 14 amino acids.

This clone was picked up one time. The rearrangement links TRBV10-3 to TRBJ2-1; no clear D. V was shortened by 3 bases and J by 6 bases, with 6 bases between the two germline ends. Germline CDR1 and CDR2: ENHRY and SYGVKD. CDR3 size: 12 residues. The chain's CDR3 is CAISDYLNEQFF. The CDR3, as DNA: TGTGCCATCAGTGACTACCTCAATGAGCAGTTCTTC.

V usage is TRBV7-9 and J usage is TRBJ1-2; 7 nucleotides align to TRBD1. There are 13 residues in the CDR3. Germline lookup yields CDR1 SEHNR and CDR2 FQNEAQ (reference sequence). J gave up 7 bases and V 5 bases, and 7 bases lay outside the gene matches. In nucleotides, the CDR3 is TGTGCCAGCAGCGGCCAGGGGGTGGGTGGCTACACCTTC. Amino acids: CASSGQGVGGYTF. Full variable domain (outside the CDR3, taken from reference TRBV7-9 and TRBJ1-2): DTGVSQNPRHKITKRGQNVTFRCDPISEHNRLYWYRQTLGQGPEFLTYFQNEAQLEKSRLLSDRFSAERPKGSFSTLEIQRTEQGDSAMYLCASSGQGVGGYTFGSGTRLTVV.

On this clone: Other DNA sequences of this sample code for an identical CDR3. The gene calls are TRBV27 and TRBJ1-5; weak D call: TRBD1 (5 bases). This CDR3 is 14 amino acids long. Germline assignment: CDR1 MNHEY and CDR2 SMNVEV (reference sequence). V was pared by 2 bases and J by 1 base, with 6 bases between. The CDR3 nucleotides are TGTGCCAGCAGTTTAGGGGGGAGCAATCAGCCCCAGCATTTT. This codes for CASSLGGSNQPQHF.

This chain uses TRBV19 with TRBJ1-1; D uncertain. Deletions cut 3 bases from V and 7 bases from J, with 9 bases between. The CDR3 length is 12 residues. Germline assignment: CDR1 LNHDA and CDR2 SQIVND (reference sequence). CDR3 in amino acids: CASSITYLEAFF. In nucleotides, the CDR3 is TGTGCCAGTAGTATTACCTACCTTGAAGCTTTCTTT.

The CDR3 protein is CASSLQRDRGLNEQFF. The CDR3, as DNA: TGCGCCAGCAGCTTACAGAGGGACAGGGGGCTCAATGAGCAGTTCTTC. The chain recombines TRBV5-1 with TRBJ2-1; 12 bases agree with TRBD1. Germline CDR1 reads SGHRS; CDR2 reads YFSETQ. This CDR3 is built from 16 residues. V lost 2 bases, J lost 6 bases, and 6 bases stayed unmatched.

The chain is built from TRBV7-6 and TRBJ1-1; TRBD1 is a possible D gene (5 bases). V was shortened by 1 base and J by 5 bases, with 14 bases between the two germline ends. The CDR3 extends over 15 amino acids. The germline gives CDR1 SGHVS, CDR2 FNYEAQ. The CDR3, as DNA: TGTGCCAGCAGCTTAGTGGAGGCTCGGGGGACTGAAGCTTTCTTT. The encoded protein is CASSLVEARGTEAFF.

The V call is TRBV28, the J call TRBJ1-5; TRBD1 aligns across 7 bases. CDR3 length: 14 residues. J was trimmed by 5 bases and V by 5 bases; bases with no gene match: 6. Germline-derived CDR1 and CDR2 are MDHEN and SYDVKM. The CDR3 spells CASSIQGSHQPQHF. In nucleotides, the CDR3 is TGTGCCAGCAGTATACAGGGGTCCCATCAGCCCCAGCATTTT.